This is a list of T cell receptor beta chains from one sample in a study of PD-L1 blockade in urothelial cancer. Libraries were prepared by immunoSEQ multiplex PCR; TCRdb keeps only in-frame clonotypes and omits some of them. The sample has some 28,000 clones; approximately 79% are singletons. This sample comprised PBMCs, obtained around atezolizumab (anti-PD-L1) treatment. All receptors derive from a man aged 50 to 59 with urothelial cancer. Each CDR3 is given with its conserved first and last residue. The order of the fields is D gene, V gene, J gene, clone size, CDR3 protein, CDR3 DNA. The D gene is left open where the match is weak. The size entry is marked missing in some rows and otherwise reads once, few, many or a size class.

-	TRBV6-1	TRBJ1-5	-	CASSAEISNQPQHF	TGTGCCAGCAGCGCGGAGATAAGCAATCAGCCCCAGCATTTT
-	TRBV18	TRBJ2-1	-	CASSGRVWQPNSYNEQFF	TGTGCCAGCTCAGGGCGGGTTTGGCAGCCTAACTCCTACAATGAGCAGTTCTTC
TRBD1	TRBV27	TRBJ1-5	-	CASSLTGTGKNQPQHF	TGTGCCAGCAGCTTAACTGGGACAGGAAAGAATCAGCCCCAGCATTTT
TRBD2	TRBV6-6	TRBJ2-3	-	CASSYLAGGPHTQYF	TGTGCCAGCAGTTACCTAGCGGGAGGGCCACATACGCAGTATTTT
TRBD1	TRBV11-3	TRBJ2-2	-	CASSLRGTGVAGELFF	TGTGCCAGCAGCTTAAGAGGGACAGGGGTTGCCGGGGAGCTGTTTTTT
TRBD2	TRBV11-2	TRBJ2-7	-	CASSPGLAGPFGFYEQYF	TGTGCCAGCAGCCCCGGACTAGCGGGACCTTTTGGTTTCTACGAGCAGTACTTC
-	TRBV27	TRBJ2-3	-	CASSRRGAGSADTQYF	TGTGCCAGCAGTCGACGGGGGGCGGGGTCCGCAGATACGCAGTATTTT
TRBD2	TRBV15	TRBJ2-5	-	CATSEFTSGLLETQYF	TGTGCCACCAGCGAATTTACTAGCGGGCTTTTAGAGACCCAGTACTTC
-	TRBV5-1	TRBJ2-5	-	CASSLGAGNQETQYF	TGCGCCAGCAGCTTGGGGGCAGGCAATCAAGAGACCCAGTACTTC
-	TRBV30	TRBJ2-5	-	CAWRRTDPHRETQYF	TGTGCCTGGAGGAGGACAGACCCTCACCGAGAGACCCAGTACTTC
-	TRBV19	TRBJ2-7	few	CASCRAGGNDEQYF	TGTGCCAGTTGCCGAGCGGGTGGGAATGACGAGCAGTACTTC
-	TRBV10-1	TRBJ2-5	-	CASSPGGASGRETQYF	TGCGCCAGCAGTCCTGGGGGGGCTAGCGGACGGGAGACCCAGTACTTC
-	TRBV5-6	TRBJ1-6	few	CASAFGSSYNSPLHF	TGTGCCAGCGCCTTCGGGTCGTCCTATAATTCACCCCTCCACTTT
TRBD1	TRBV11-2	TRBJ1-1	once	CASSLGQGRTEAFF	TGTGCCAGCAGCCTCGGACAGGGGAGGACTGAAGCTTTCTTT
-	TRBV6-5	TRBJ1-1	medium-sized	CASSFRSWSAEAFF	TGTGCCAGCAGTTTCCGTTCTTGGTCGGCTGAAGCTTTCTTT
-	TRBV6-4	TRBJ1-2	-	CASSEMTGGGYTF	TGTGCCAGCAGTGAGATGACAGGTGGAGGCTACACCTTC
-	TRBV10-1	TRBJ2-1	-	CASSGTIDEQFF	TGCGCCAGCAGTGGGACTATCGATGAGCAGTTCTTC
-	TRBV18	TRBJ1-1	-	CASSLELGNTEAFF	TGTGCCAGCTCATTGGAGCTAGGAAACACTGAAGCTTTCTTT
TRBD2	TRBV19	TRBJ2-1	-	CASLPSGGAGSYNEQFF	TGTGCCAGTTTACCGAGCGGGGGGGCCGGATCCTACAATGAGCAGTTCTTC
-	TRBV11-3	TRBJ2-1	-	CASSSPNRNEQFF	TGTGCCAGCAGCTCACCCAACAGGAATGAGCAGTTCTTC
-	TRBV7-3	TRBJ1-1	-	CASRLDLNTEAFF	TGTGCCAGCAGACTCGATCTGAACACTGAAGCTTTCTTT
-	TRBV6-5	TRBJ1-2	-	CASSSTGKRDGYTF	TGTGCCAGCAGTTCCACAGGGAAAAGGGATGGCTACACCTTC
TRBD2	TRBV4-1	TRBJ2-5	-	CASSQPTSGGALTQYF	TGCGCCAGCAGCCAACCCACTAGCGGGGGTGCCCTTACCCAGTACTTC
-	TRBV6-6	TRBJ1-5	few	CASSSPLVGVNQPQHF	TGTGCCAGCAGCTCACCCTTGGTGGGCGTCAATCAGCCCCAGCATTTT
TRBD2	TRBV15	TRBJ2-1	-	CATSREALAGFEQFF	TGTGCCACCAGCAGAGAGGCACTAGCGGGATTTGAGCAGTTCTTC
-	TRBV5-4	TRBJ1-1	few	CASSSPDYTEAFF	TGTGCCAGCAGCTCCCCTGACTACACTGAAGCTTTCTTT
TRBD1	TRBV19	TRBJ1-3	-	CASSIGQGRGLAGNTIYF	TGTGCCAGTAGTATTGGACAGGGCCGCGGATTAGCAGGAAACACCATATATTTT
TRBD2	TRBV4-1	TRBJ2-3	-	CASASSGGAYTQYF	TGCGCCAGCGCTTCTAGCGGGGGGGCGTATACGCAGTATTTT
TRBD2	TRBV4-1	TRBJ2-3	-	CASSQERSLALSTDTQYF	TGCGCCAGCAGCCAAGAACGTTCACTAGCGCTAAGCACAGATACGCAGTATTTT
TRBD1	TRBV7-3	TRBJ2-1	-	CASSYGTGEQFF	TGTGCCAGCAGCTACGGGACAGGGGAGCAGTTCTTC
-	TRBV25-1	TRBJ1-1	-	CATKNTEAFF	TGTGCCACCAAGAACACTGAAGCTTTCTTT
TRBD2	TRBV7-3	TRBJ2-7	-	CASSQDSGGNYEQYF	TGTGCCAGCAGCCAAGACAGCGGGGGGAACTACGAGCAGTACTTC